The 22 T cell receptor beta chains below come from one sample, sequenced in a study of cytomegalovirus exposure and HLA in healthy donors. The primer mix had 60 Vbeta and 13 Jbeta primers. Clones were read by immunoSEQ multiplex PCR, and TCRdb kept only the in-frame ones, dropping some. The data show some 150,000 clones, and the top ten clones hold about 2.2%. Sequences were obtained from PBMCs. These receptors came from a woman aged 18-29 years in good health and CMV-seronegative.

The V call is TRBV10-3, the J call TRBJ2-1; 13 bases are a match to TRBD2. The J segment lost 4 bases and the V segment lost 4 bases, leaving 4 bases of the junction unmatched. Germline V gene data show CDR1 as ENHRY and CDR2 as SYGVKD. This CDR3 is built from 16 residues. The CDR3 loop reads CAISGTSGSGYNEQFF. CDR3 nucleotide sequence: TGTGCCATCAGTGGGACTAGCGGGAGTGGTTACAATGAGCAGTTCTTC.

The CDR3 region is CASSLKTSGSYEQYF. CDR3 coding DNA: TGTGCCAGCAGCTTAAAAACTAGCGGATCCTACGAGCAGTACTTC. The gene calls are TRBV11-2 and TRBJ2-5, with 8 bases lining up with TRBD2. TRBJ2-7 matches the DNA end more closely, so the J call is doubtful. The CDR3 consists of 15 residues. Germline assignment: CDR1 SGHAT and CDR2 FQNNGV.

The chain combines TRBV6-5 with TRBJ1-2; no reliable D call. Trimming cost V 2 bases and J 0 bases, with 7 bases left between them. In germline, CDR1 is MNHEY, CDR2 SVGAGI. CDR3 length: 14 amino acids. The CDR3 DNA is TGTGCCAGCAGTTACCGTCTTACTAACTATGGCTACACCTTC. This codes for CASSYRLTNYGYTF.

The rearrangement uses TRBV4-2 and TRBJ2-1; TRBD2 matches 13 bases. Trimming took 5 bases from V and 2 from J; bases not matched to a gene: 6. The CDR3 is made up of 17 amino acids. CDR1 is LGHNA, CDR2 YNFKEQ, per germline. The DNA of the CDR3 is TGTGCCAGCAGCTTGGGACTAGCGGGGACCACCTACAATGAGCAGTTCTTC. It is translated as CASSLGLAGTTYNEQFF.

The chain links TRBV15 to TRBJ1-5, with D tentatively TRBD1 (5 bases). Germline V gene lookup returns CDR1 LNHNV and CDR2 YYDKDF (reference sequence). V dropped 1 base and J dropped 1 base, with 11 bases sitting between them. CDR3 length: 16 amino acids. CDR3 bases: TGTGCCACCAGCAGAGTTGGGCAGGGAAGCAATCAGCCCCAGCATTTT. It encodes CATSRVGQGSNQPQHF.

This sequence joins TRBV6-1 and TRBJ1-2; weak D call: TRBD1 (5 bases). The V end lost 6 bases, the J end lost 8 bases, and 16 bases lay between the germline ends. Germline values: CDR1 MNHNS, CDR2 SASEGT. The CDR3 is 13 amino acids. CDR3 DNA sequence: TGTGCCAGCAGAGGTCAGGGATCTAAGGGCTACACCTTC. Translation: CASRGQGSKGYTF.

V gene TRBV9 combines with J gene TRBJ1-4; 7 bases agree with TRBD1. Germline trimming cut 3 bases from V and 8 bases from J; bases unmatched to any gene: 10. Germline CDR1 reads SGDLS; CDR2 reads YYNGEE. This CDR3 comprises 15 residues. The CDR3 region is CASSDKTGVGEKLFF. Here the CDR3 DNA reads TGTGCCAGCAGCGACAAAACAGGGGTAGGCGAAAAACTGTTTTTT. The full variable domain, in which reference TRBV9 and TRBJ1-4 provide the parts outside the CDR3, is DSGVTQTPKHLITATGQRVTLRCSPRSGDLSVYWYQQSLDQGLQFLIQYYNGEERAKGNILERFSAQQFPDLHSELNLSSLELGDSALYFCASSDKTGVGEKLFFGSGTQLSVL.

This chain joins TRBV7-2 and TRBJ1-2, with TRBD1 as a possible D gene (6 bases). The germline V gene has CDR1 SGHTA and CDR2 FQGNSA. V gave up 5 bases and J gave up 0 bases, with 25 bases separating them. This CDR3 has 19 residues. The CDR3 is CASSADVRGHSIANYGYTF. The CDR3 DNA reads as TGTGCCAGCAGCGCAGACGTCAGGGGCCACTCCATAGCTAACTATGGCTACACCTTC.

The genes are TRBV4-3 and TRBJ1-3; possibly TRBD1 for D (6 bases). The CDR3 has 17 amino acids. V was cut by 1 base and J by 4 bases, with 17 bases left in between. Germline CDR1 LGHNA, CDR2 YSLEER. The chain's CDR3 is CASSQGGGAGRGNTIYF. The DNA of the CDR3 is TGCGCCAGCAGCCAAGGAGGGGGGGCAGGGCGCGGAAACACCATATATTTT.

The chain has TRBV7-6 and TRBJ2-7, with 7 bases that match TRBD1. Germline CDR1 and CDR2: SGHVS and FNYEAQ. V lost 6 bases to trimming and J lost 3 bases; unmatched junction nucleotides: 11. The CDR3 spans 15 residues. CDR3 bases: TGTGCCAGCAGTCCTAAGACAGGGACGAACTACGAGCAGTACTTC. It yields the protein CASSPKTGTNYEQYF.

The CDR3 here is CASSMYTELYGYTF. The DNA of the CDR3 is TGTGCCAGCAGCATGTATACAGAGTTATATGGCTACACCTTC. V and J are TRBV21-1 and TRBJ1-2; TRBD1, the table's D call, lacks a check against the DNA. TRBV21-1 is a pseudogene. This CDR3 spans 14 amino acids.

This chain connects TRBV6-1 to TRBJ1-5; D call uncertain. There are 13 residues in the CDR3. The germline V gene has CDR1 MNHNS and CDR2 SASEGT. V dropped 6 bases and J dropped 3 bases, with 9 bases sitting between them. The CDR3 DNA is TGTGCCAGCAGGCGGATGTACAATCAGCCCCAGCATTTT. This codes for CASRRMYNQPQHF.

V gene TRBV5-4 combines with J gene TRBJ2-1, with D perhaps TRBD1 (5 bases). Trimming stripped 2 bases from V and 0 bases from J, with 12 bases between. CDR1 and CDR2 (germline): SGHNT, YYREEE (reference sequence). The length of the CDR3 is 16 residues. CDR3 in amino acids: CASSFPGQFSYNEQFF. Here the CDR3 DNA reads TGTGCCAGCAGCTTCCCTGGACAATTCTCCTACAATGAGCAGTTCTTC. Full variable domain (outside the CDR3, taken from reference TRBV5-4 and TRBJ2-1): ETGVTQSPTHLIKTRGQQVTLRCSSQSGHNTVSWYQQALGQGPQFIFQYYREEENGRGNFPPRFSGLQFPNYSSELNVNALELDDSALYLCASSFPGQFSYNEQFFGPGTRLTVL.

The chain combines TRBV19 with TRBJ2-1, with 7 bases identical to TRBD2. The CDR3 covers 16 residues. V dropped 1 base and J dropped 3; count of bases not matched to a gene: 6. Germline V CDR1 and CDR2: LNHDA, SQIVND (reference sequence). The CDR3 region has the DNA TGTGCCAGTAGTATAGTTCCTAGCGGTCACTACAATGAGCAGTTCTTC. Residues: CASSIVPSGHYNEQFF.

The chain carries TRBV7-9 and TRBJ2-1, with D perhaps TRBD2 (6 bases). The length of the CDR3 is 15 residues. V was cut by 7 bases and J by 1 base, with 14 bases left in between. CDR1 is SEHNR, CDR2 FQNEAQ, per germline (reference sequence). The CDR3 coding sequence is TGTGCCAGCATGGCGGAAGGGAGGTCCTACAATGAGCAGTTCTTC. It yields the protein CASMAEGRSYNEQFF.

The chain employs TRBV19 and TRBJ1-6, with 7 bases aligning to TRBD1. The CDR3 consists of 13 residues. Germline V CDR1 and CDR2: LNHDA, SQIVND (reference sequence). V lost 9 bases to trimming and J lost 10 bases; unmatched junction nucleotides: 9. Here the CDR3 DNA reads TGTGCCAGCGCCCAGGGGGAGAACTCACCCCTCCACTTT. It yields the protein CASAQGENSPLHF.

The chain uses TRBV10-3 and TRBJ1-1; 12 bases are shared with TRBD1. CDR1 is ENHRY and CDR2 is SYGVKD in the germline V gene. Trimming at V came to 6 bases and at J to 0 bases, leaving 2 bases not matched to a gene. There are 15 residues in the CDR3. CDR3 nucleotide sequence: TGTGCCATCAGCGGGACAGGGGGCCTGAACACTGAAGCTTTCTTT. Encoded protein: CAISGTGGLNTEAFF.

The V and J genes are TRBV19 and TRBJ2-4; TRBD1 is a possible D gene (6 bases). This CDR3 has 17 amino acids. V gave up 7 bases and J gave up 0 bases, with 19 bases separating them. Germline V gene data show CDR1 as LNHDA and CDR2 as SQIVND (reference sequence). CDR3 nucleotide sequence: TGTGCCAGTACCCTCACCCTACAGGGAGTAGCCAAAAACATTCAGTACTTC. It yields the protein CASTLTLQGVAKNIQYF.

The rearrangement joins TRBV7-2 to TRBJ1-6; D is undetermined. In germline, CDR1 is SGHTA, CDR2 FQGNSA. The CDR3 totals 15 residues. Trimming left V 1 base short and J 7 bases short, with 11 bases between. The CDR3 nucleotides are TGTGCCAGCAGCTTAGGTGGCGGAACCAATTCACCCCTCCACTTT. Translating it yields CASSLGGGTNSPLHF.

CDR3: CASSEARQRRGYTF. The CDR3 DNA is TGTGCCAGCAGTGAAGCACGACAAAGGAGGGGCTACACCTTC. The chain joins TRBV25-1 to TRBJ1-2; D remains ambiguous. The CDR3 sequence is 14 residues long. Per germline, CDR1 MGHDK and CDR2 SYGVNS. V was shortened by 2 bases and J by 8 bases, with 15 bases between the two germline ends.

CDR3 loop: CASARQGASEAFF. The CDR3 bases are TGTGCCAGCGCGAGACAGGGGGCCTCTGAAGCTTTCTTT. The genes are TRBV6-5 and TRBJ1-1, with TRBD1 matching over 10 bases. CDR3 length: 13 amino acids. Looked up from germline, CDR1 is MNHEY and CDR2 is SVGAGI. Trimming at V came to 8 bases and at J to 6 bases, leaving 6 bases not matched to a gene.

This chain links TRBV6-1 with TRBJ2-2, with TRBD1 matching 9 bases. This CDR3 comprises 14 residues. Per the germline V gene, CDR1 is MNHNS and CDR2 is SASEGT. The V and J ends lost 8 bases and 5 bases, in that order; junction bases with no gene match: 6. CDR3 sequence: CASLRDRETGELFF. The CDR3 bases are TGTGCCAGCCTCCGGGACAGGGAAACCGGGGAGCTGTTTTTT.